This is a list of T cell receptor beta chains from one sample in a study of cytomegalovirus exposure and HLA in healthy donors. Only in-frame clones appear in the TCRdb table, and some are missing; sequencing was by immunoSEQ multiplex PCR. The table lists hundreds of thousands of clones, over 65% of them singletons, with roughly 5.4% in the top ten. The specimen sequenced was PBMCs. All receptors derive from a woman in her late teens or twenties in good health and CMV-seronegative. The CDR3 runs from the conserved cysteine through the conserved F or W. A D gene is named only where the DNA matches it firmly. Size tells how often a clone was seen (once, few, many) or the class of an expanded clone, and some rows leave it out.

J gene | V gene | D gene | clone size | CDR3 protein | CDR3 DNA
TRBJ1-2 | TRBV15 | NA | NA | CATSRDPGTSVRGYTF | TGTGCCACCAGCAGAGATCCCGGGACCTCCGTTCGGGGCTACACCTTC
TRBJ2-5 | TRBV5-4 | TRBD2 | NA | CASRRSGGAQETQYF | TGTGCCAGCAGACGTAGCGGGGGGGCACAAGAGACCCAGTACTTC
TRBJ1-1 | TRBV6-5 | TRBD1 | NA | CASSYSQGMNTEAFF | TGTGCCAGCAGTTACTCACAGGGGATGAACACTGAAGCTTTCTTT
TRBJ1-1 | TRBV7-8 | NA | NA | CASGLSGAWSTEAFF | TGTGCCAGCGGACTCTCCGGGGCGTGGAGCACTGAAGCTTTCTTT
TRBJ2-7 | TRBV2 | NA | few | CASSQVYEQYF | TGTGCCAGCAGCCAGGTCTACGAGCAGTACTTC
TRBJ2-1 | TRBV2 | NA | NA | CASSTTEYNEQFF | TGTGCCAGTAGTACGACGGAATACAATGAGCAGTTCTTC
TRBJ2-7 | TRBV6-1 | TRBD1 | few | CASRNSGQGTYEQYF | TGTGCCAGCAGGAACTCGGGACAGGGGACCTACGAGCAGTACTTC
TRBJ1-2 | TRBV6-1 | NA | NA | CASSERGGYGYTF | TGTGCCAGCAGTGAAAGGGGAGGCTATGGCTACACCTTC
TRBJ1-5 | TRBV7-8 | NA | NA | CASSPFRIYSNQPQHF | TGTGCCAGCAGTCCGTTCCGGATCTATAGCAATCAGCCCCAGCATTTT
TRBJ1-2 | TRBV29-1 | TRBD1 | once | CSVRDSNYGYTF | TGCAGCGTCCGGGACAGCAACTATGGCTACACCTTC
TRBJ2-3 | TRBV10-3 | TRBD2 | NA | CAIKGGLAERTSTDTQYF | TGTGCCATCAAGGGCGGACTAGCGGAGCGAACTAGCACAGATACGCAGTATTTT
TRBJ2-5 | TRBV28 | NA | NA | CASSLGDGPGVQYF | TGTGCCAGCAGTTTAGGGGACGGCCCGGGTGTCCAGTACTTC
TRBJ1-5 | TRBV30 | NA | NA | CAWSVWGSNQPQHF | TGTGCCTGGAGTGTATGGGGGAGCAATCAGCCCCAGCATTTT
TRBJ2-7 | TRBV28 | TRBD1 | NA | CASSPGTGVFYEQYF | TGTGCCAGCAGTCCCGGGACAGGCGTTTTCTACGAGCAGTACTTC
TRBJ2-7 | TRBV5-1 | TRBD1 | once | CASSLMGQGGWQYF | TGCGCCAGCAGCTTGATGGGACAGGGGGGCTGGCAGTACTTC
TRBJ2-2 | TRBV2 | NA | NA | CASSKNTGELFF | TGTGCCAGCAGTAAGAACACCGGGGAGCTGTTTTTT
TRBJ2-6 | TRBV7-3 | NA | NA | CASTYQGGSGANVLTF | TGTGCCAGCACCTACCAGGGGGGCTCTGGGGCCAACGTCCTGACTTTC
TRBJ1-5 | TRBV18 | NA | few | CASSRTVNQPQHF | TGTGCCAGCTCAAGAACGGTCAATCAGCCCCAGCATTTT
TRBJ1-2 | TRBV5-1 | NA | NA | CASSMDTNYGYTF | TGCGCCAGCAGCATGGACACGAACTATGGCTACACCTTC
TRBJ2-7 | TRBV5-4 | NA | NA | CASSLAAVNSYEQYF | TGTGCCAGCAGCTTGGCAGCGGTTAACTCCTACGAGCAGTACTTC
TRBJ2-3 | TRBV6-1 | NA | few | CASKGYTDTQYF | TGTGCCAGCAAAGGTTATACAGATACGCAGTATTTT
TRBJ2-1 | TRBV4-1 | NA | NA | CASSYHGPEQFF | TGCGCCAGCAGCTACCACGGTCCCGAGCAGTTCTTC
TRBJ1-2 | TRBV2 | NA | many | CASSEIQGVRGYTF | TGTGCCAGCAGTGAGATTCAGGGAGTCCGAGGCTACACCTTC
TRBJ1-1 | TRBV7-9 | NA | NA | CASSRQAQVGTEAFF | TGTGCCAGCAGCCGCCAGGCACAGGTTGGTACTGAAGCTTTCTTT
TRBJ2-7 | TRBV6-1 | NA | NA | CASSEAASLRLKQYF | TGTGCCAGCAGTGAAGCGGCCAGCCTACGTTTAAAGCAGTACTTC
TRBJ1-3 | TRBV10-3 | NA | NA | CAISEAGTRGTIYF | TGTGCCATCAGTGAGGCGGGGACGAGGGGCACCATATATTTT
TRBJ2-1 | TRBV7-3 | TRBD2 | NA | CASSFSGGSYNEQFF | TGTGCCAGCAGCTTTTCGGGGGGCTCCTACAATGAGCAGTTCTTC
TRBJ2-1 | TRBV2 | NA | NA | CASKSSPGRNEQFF | TGTGCCAGCAAGTCTTCCCCAGGGCGGAATGAGCAGTTCTTC
TRBJ2-3 | TRBV5-4 | TRBD2 | NA | CASSGSGRASRADTQYF | TGTGCCAGCAGCGGGAGCGGGAGGGCCAGTCGCGCAGATACGCAGTATTTT